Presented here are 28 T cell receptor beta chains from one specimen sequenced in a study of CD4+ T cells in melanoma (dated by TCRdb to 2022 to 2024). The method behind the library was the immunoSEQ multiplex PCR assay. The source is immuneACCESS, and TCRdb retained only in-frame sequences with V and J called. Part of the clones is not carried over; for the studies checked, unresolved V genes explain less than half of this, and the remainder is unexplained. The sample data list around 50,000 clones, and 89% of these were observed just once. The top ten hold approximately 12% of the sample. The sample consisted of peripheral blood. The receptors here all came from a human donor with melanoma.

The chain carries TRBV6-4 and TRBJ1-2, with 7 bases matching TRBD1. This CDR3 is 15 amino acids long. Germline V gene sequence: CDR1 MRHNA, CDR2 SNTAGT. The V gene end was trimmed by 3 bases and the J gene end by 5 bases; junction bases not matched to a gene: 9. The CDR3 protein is CASSEAPGQIYGYTF. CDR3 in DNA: TGTGCCAGCAGTGAAGCACCGGGACAGATATATGGCTACACCTTC.

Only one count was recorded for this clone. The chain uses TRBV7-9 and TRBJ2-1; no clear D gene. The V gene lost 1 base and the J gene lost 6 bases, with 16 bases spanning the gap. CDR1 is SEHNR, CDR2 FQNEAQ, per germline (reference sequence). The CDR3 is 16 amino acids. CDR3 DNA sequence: TGTGCCAGCAGCTTAGGAACCTTCGGACGGTTCAATGAGCAGTTCTTC. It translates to CASSLGTFGRFNEQFF. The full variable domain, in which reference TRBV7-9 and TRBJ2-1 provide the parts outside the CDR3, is DTGVSQNPRHKITKRGQNVTFRCDPISEHNRLYWYRQTLGQGPEFLTYFQNEAQLEKSRLLSDRFSAERPKGSFSTLEIQRTEQGDSAMYLCASSLGTFGRFNEQFFGPGTRLTVL.

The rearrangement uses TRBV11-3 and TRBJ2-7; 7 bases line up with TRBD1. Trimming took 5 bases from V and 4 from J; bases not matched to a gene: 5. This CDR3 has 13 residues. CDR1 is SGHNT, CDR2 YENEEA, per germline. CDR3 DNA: TGTGCCAGCAGCCTCGACAGGGATTACGAGCAGTACTTC. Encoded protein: CASSLDRDYEQYF.

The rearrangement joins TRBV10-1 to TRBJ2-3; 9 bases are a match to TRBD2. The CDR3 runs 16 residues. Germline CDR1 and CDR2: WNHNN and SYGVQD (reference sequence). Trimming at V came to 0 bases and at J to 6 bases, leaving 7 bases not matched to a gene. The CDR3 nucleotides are TGCGCCAGCAGTGAGTCATTAGCGGGGGCTGCGGATACGCAGTATTTT. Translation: CASSESLAGAADTQYF.

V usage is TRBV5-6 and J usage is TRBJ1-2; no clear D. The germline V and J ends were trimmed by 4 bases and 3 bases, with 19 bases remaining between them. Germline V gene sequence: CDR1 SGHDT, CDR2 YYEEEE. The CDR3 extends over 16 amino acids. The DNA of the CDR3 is TGTGCCAGCAGCGTACCGTACGCTAACTCGGACTATGGCTACACCTTC. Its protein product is CASSVPYANSDYGYTF.

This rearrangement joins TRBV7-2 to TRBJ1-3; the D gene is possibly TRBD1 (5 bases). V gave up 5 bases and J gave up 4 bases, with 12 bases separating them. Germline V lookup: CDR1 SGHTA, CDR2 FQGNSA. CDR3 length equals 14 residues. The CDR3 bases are TGTGCCAGCAGCCGAGGGGTATTCGGAAACACCATATATTTT. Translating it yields CASSRGVFGNTIYF.

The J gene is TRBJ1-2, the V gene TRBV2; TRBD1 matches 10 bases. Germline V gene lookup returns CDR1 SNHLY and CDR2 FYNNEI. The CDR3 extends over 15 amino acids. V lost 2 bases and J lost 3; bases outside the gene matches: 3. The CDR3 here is CASSEWGTGDYGYTF. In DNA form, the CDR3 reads TGTGCCAGCAGTGAATGGGGGACAGGGGACTATGGCTACACCTTC.

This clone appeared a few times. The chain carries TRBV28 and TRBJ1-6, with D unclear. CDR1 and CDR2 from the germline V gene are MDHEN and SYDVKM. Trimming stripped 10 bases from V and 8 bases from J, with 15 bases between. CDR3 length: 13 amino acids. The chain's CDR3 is CATGTGNHSPLHF. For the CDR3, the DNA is TGTGCCACAGGCACCGGCAATCATTCACCCCTCCACTTT.

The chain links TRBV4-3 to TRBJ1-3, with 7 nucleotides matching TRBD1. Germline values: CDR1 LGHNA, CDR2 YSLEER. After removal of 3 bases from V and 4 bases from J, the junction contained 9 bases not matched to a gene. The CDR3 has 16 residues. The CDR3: CASSQEGQSQGNTIYF. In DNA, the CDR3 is TGCGCCAGCAGCCAGGAGGGACAGTCTCAGGGAAACACCATATATTTT.

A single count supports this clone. The CDR3 sequence: CASATGDRGIRQPQHF. CDR3 in DNA: TGTGCCAGTGCAACAGGGGACAGGGGGATAAGGCAGCCCCAGCATTTT. V is TRBV19 and J is TRBJ1-5; TRBD1 matches 11 bases. With 8 bases clipped from V and 7 bases from J, the junction kept 13 bases outside the gene matches. The CDR3 length is 16 residues. Germline-derived CDR1 and CDR2 are LNHDA and SQIVND (reference sequence). Full variable domain (missing parts from reference TRBV19 and TRBJ1-5): DGGITQSPKYLFRKEGQNVTLSCEQNLNHDAMYWYRQDPGQGLRLIYYSQIVNDFQKGDIAEGYSVSREKKESFPLTVTSAQKNPTAFYLCASATGDRGIRQPQHFGDGTRLSIL.

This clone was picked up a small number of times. The CDR3 region has the DNA TGTGCCAGCAGTTCCCCGGGTAGGTCTTTAGAGGCTTTCTTT. It specifies CASSSPGRSLEAFF. The chain couples TRBV6-5 to TRBJ1-1; D ambiguous. V shed 4 bases and J shed 11 bases, with 20 bases lying between them. The CDR3 totals 14 residues. The germline V gene encodes CDR1 MNHEY and CDR2 SVGAGI.

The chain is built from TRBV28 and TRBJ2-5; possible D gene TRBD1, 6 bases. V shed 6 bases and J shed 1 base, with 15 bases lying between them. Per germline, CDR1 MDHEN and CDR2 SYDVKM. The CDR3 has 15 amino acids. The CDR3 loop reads CASSRNRAGQETQYF. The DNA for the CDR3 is TGTGCCAGCAGCCGAAACAGGGCAGGCCAAGAGACCCAGTACTTC.

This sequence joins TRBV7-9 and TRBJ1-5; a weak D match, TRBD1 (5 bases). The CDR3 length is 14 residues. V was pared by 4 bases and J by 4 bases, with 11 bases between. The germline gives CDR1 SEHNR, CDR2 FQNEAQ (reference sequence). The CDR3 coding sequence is TGTGCCAGCAGCTATCAGGGAAGGAATCAGCCCCAGCATTTT. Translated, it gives CASSYQGRNQPQHF.

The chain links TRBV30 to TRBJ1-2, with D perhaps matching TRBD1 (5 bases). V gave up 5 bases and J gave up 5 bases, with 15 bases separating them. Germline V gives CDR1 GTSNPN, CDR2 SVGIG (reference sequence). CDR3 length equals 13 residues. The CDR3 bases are TGTGCCTGGGTGGGGCCGAGCCCTTATGGCTACACCTTC. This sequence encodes CAWVGPSPYGYTF.

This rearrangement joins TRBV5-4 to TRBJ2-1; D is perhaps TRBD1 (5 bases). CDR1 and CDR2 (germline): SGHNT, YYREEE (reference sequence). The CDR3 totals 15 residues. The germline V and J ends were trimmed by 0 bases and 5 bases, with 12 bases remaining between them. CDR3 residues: CASSLEGAGHNEQFF. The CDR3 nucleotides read TGTGCCAGCAGCTTGGAAGGGGCTGGGCACAATGAGCAGTTCTTC.

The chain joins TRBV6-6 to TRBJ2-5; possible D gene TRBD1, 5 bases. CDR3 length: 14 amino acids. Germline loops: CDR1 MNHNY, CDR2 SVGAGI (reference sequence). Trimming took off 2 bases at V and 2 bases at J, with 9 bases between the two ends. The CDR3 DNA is TGTGCCAGCAGTTACCAGGACACACAAGAGACCCAGTACTTC. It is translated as CASSYQDTQETQYF.

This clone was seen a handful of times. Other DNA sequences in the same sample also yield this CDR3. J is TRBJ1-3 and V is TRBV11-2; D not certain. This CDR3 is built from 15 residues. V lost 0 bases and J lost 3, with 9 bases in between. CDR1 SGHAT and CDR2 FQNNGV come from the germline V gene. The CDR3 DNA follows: TGTGCCAGCAGCTTAGATCGGAGGGATGGAAACACCATATATTTT. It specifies CASSLDRRDGNTIYF. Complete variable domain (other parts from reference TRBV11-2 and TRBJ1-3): EAGVAQSPRYKIIEKRQSVAFWCNPISGHATLYWYQQILGQGPKLLIQFQNNGVVDDSQLPKDRFSAERLKGVDSTLKIQPAKLEDSAVYLCASSLDRRDGNTIYFGEGSWLTVV.

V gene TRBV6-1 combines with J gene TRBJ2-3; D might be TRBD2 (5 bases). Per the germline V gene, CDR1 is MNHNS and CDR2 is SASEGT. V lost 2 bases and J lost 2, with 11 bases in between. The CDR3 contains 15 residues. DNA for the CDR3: TGTGCCAGCAGTGAATGGGCGGGCGCCACAGATACGCAGTATTTT. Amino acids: CASSEWAGATDTQYF.

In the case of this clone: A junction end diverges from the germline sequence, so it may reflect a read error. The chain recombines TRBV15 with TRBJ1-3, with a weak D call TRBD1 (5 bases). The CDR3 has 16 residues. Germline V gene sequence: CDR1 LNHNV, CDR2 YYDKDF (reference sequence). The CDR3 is CATSRGRGVSENTIYF. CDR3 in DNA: TGTGCCACCAGCAGAGGACGGGGGGTCTCTGAAAACACCATATATTTT.

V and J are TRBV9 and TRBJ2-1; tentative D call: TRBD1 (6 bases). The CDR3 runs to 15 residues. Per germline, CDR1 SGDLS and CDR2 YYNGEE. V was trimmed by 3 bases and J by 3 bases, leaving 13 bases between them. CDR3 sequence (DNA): TGTGCCAGCAGCGCTTCGGGACAAAACTACAATGAGCAGTTCTTC. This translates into CASSASGQNYNEQFF.

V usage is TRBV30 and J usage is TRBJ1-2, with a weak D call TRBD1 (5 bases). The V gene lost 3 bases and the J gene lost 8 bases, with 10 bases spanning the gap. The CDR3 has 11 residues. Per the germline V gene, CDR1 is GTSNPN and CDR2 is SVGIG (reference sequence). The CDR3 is CAWRLGDGYTF. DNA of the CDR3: TGTGCCTGGAGGTTAGGGGACGGCTACACCTTC.

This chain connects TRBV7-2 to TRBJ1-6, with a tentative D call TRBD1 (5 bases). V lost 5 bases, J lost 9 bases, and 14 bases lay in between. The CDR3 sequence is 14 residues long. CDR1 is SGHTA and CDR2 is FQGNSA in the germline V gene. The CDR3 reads CASSRHPGGSPLHF. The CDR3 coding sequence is TGTGCCAGCAGCCGGCATCCCGGGGGTTCACCCCTCCACTTT. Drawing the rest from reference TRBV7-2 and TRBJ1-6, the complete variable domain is GAGVSQSPSNKVTEKGKDVELRCDPISGHTALYWYRQSLGQGLEFLIYFQGNSAPDKSGLPSDRFSAERTGGSVSTLTIQRTQQEDSAVYLCASSRHPGGSPLHFGNGTRLTVT.

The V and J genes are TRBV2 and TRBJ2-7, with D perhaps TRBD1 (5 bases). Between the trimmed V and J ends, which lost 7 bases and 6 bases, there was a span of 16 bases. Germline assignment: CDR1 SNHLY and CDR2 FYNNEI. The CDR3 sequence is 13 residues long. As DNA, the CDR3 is TGTGCCAGCATCGACTCAGACAGCCTCGAGCAGTACTTC. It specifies CASIDSDSLEQYF.

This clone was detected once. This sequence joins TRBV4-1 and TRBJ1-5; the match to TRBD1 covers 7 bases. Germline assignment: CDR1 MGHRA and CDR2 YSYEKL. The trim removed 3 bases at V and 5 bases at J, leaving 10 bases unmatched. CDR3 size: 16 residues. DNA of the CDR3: TGCGCCAGCAGCCACGATCGAGACAGGGACTATCAGCCCCAGCATTTT. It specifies CASSHDRDRDYQPQHF.

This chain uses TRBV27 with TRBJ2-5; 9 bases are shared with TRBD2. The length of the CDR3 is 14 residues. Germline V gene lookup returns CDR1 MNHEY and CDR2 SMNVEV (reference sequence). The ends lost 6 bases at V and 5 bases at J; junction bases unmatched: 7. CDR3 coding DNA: TGTGCCAGCAGGAGGACTAGCGCAGGGGAGACCCAGTACTTC. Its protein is CASRRTSAGETQYF.

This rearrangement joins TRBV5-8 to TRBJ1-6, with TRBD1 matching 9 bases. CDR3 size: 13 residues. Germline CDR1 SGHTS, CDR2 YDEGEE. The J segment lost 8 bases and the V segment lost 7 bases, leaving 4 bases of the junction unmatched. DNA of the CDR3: TGTGCCAGCCTCGGGACAGGGTATTCACCCCTCCACTTT. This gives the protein CASLGTGYSPLHF.

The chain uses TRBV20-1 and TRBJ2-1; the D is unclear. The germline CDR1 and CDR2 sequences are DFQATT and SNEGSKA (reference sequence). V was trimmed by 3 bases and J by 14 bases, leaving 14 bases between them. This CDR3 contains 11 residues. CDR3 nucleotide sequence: TGCAGTGCTAGGGACCATGAGACGAAGTTCTTC. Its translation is CSARDHETKFF.

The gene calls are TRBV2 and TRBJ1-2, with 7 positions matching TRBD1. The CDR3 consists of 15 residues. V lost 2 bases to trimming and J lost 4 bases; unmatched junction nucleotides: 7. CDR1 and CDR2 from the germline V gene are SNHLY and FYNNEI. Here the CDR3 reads CASSESRTGPYGYTF. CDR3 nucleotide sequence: TGTGCCAGCAGTGAAAGCAGGACAGGCCCCTATGGCTACACCTTC.